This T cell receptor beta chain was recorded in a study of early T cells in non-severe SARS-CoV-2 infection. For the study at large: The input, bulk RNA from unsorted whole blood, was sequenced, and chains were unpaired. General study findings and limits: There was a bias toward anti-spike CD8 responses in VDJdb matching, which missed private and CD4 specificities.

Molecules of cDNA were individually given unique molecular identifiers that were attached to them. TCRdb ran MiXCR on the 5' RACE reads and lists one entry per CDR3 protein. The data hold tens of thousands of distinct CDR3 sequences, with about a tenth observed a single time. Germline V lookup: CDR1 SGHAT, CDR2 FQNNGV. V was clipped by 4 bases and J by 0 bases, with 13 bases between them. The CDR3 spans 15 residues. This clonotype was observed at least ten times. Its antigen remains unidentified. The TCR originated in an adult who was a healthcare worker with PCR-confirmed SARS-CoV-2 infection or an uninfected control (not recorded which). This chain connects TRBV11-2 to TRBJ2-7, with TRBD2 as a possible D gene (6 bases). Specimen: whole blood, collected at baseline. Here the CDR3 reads CASSSTAGFSYEQYF. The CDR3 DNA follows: TGTGCCAGCAGCTCGACGGCGGGGTTCTCCTACGAGCAGTACTTC.